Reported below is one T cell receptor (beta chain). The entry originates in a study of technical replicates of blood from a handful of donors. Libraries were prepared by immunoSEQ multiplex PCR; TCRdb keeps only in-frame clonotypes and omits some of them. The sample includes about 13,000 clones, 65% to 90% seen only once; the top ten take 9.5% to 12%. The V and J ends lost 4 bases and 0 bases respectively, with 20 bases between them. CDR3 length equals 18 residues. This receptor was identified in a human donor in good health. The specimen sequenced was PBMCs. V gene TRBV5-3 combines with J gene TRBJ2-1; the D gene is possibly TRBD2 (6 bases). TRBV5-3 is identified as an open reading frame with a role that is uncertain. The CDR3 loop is CARSERTTLACSYNEQFF. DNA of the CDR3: TGTGCCAGAAGCGAGAGGACCACTCTAGCGTGCTCCTACAATGAGCAGTTCTTC.